This T cell receptor (beta chain) was recovered during a study of regulatory T cells in long-lasting Graves disease. Study-level findings and limits: In persistent patients, shared public clonotypes (2,741) outnumbered those in new patients (roughly 1,000).

The germline V gene has CDR1 SEHNR and CDR2 FQNEAQ (reference sequence). The CDR3 extends over 15 amino acids. The V gene end was trimmed by 5 bases and the J gene end by 7 bases; junction bases not matched to a gene: 12. This clonotype was counted many times. Its antigen remains unknown. Arm-PCR of CDR3 regions and iRepertoire HTBI primers were used to build TCR beta libraries. TCRdb called the multiplex PCR reads again in MiXCR, with one record for every CDR3 protein. The top ten clones hold about 10% of a sample with 400,000 to 550,000 distinct CDR3 sequences, approximately 16% of them seen once. Noted time point: newly diagnosed GD, antithyroid drugs for less than 3 months. The TCR library was made from RNA extracted from PBMCs. The sample was also linked to a second study, of T cells in Graves' hyperthyroidism and ophthalmopathy.

The receptor's source is a woman under 40 with Graves disease. Specimen: peripheral blood mononuclear cells (PBMCs), collected at new diagnosis, from a patient treated with antithyroid drugs. The chain joins TRBV7-9 to TRBJ2-3, with TRBD1 matching 7 bases. The CDR3 DNA is TGTGCCAGCAGCCAGGCGACAGGGCCTCTGAATACGCAGTATTTT. It translates to CASSQATGPLNTQYF.